A single sample gave rise to the 8 T cell receptor beta chains below, sequenced in a study of metastatic and nonmetastatic thyroid tumors. TCRdb used MiXCR to call clones anew from the PCR reads. The repertoire includes about 62,000 clones, 4% to 5% of them detected once, and about 22% sits in the top ten. The entire patient cohort was treatment-naive prior to thyroid surgery. The sample taken for sequencing was blood. The receptors were sampled from a female donor with papillary thyroid cancer or a benign thyroid nodule (not recorded which). Some clones in this sample may be carry-over from other donors' samples.

There are many counts of this clone. This chain uses TRBV11-2 with TRBJ2-2; the match to TRBD1 covers 8 bases. The CDR3 length is 17 residues. In germline, CDR1 is SGHAT, CDR2 FQNNGV. V shed 6 bases, J shed 9 bases, and the junction held 18 bases outside the gene matches. In DNA, the CDR3 is TGTGCCAGCAGAATCCCTTTTCGGACAGGGAGTGGGAGGGAGCTGTTTTTT. Its protein product is CASRIPFRTGSGRELFF.

This clone came up many times. The chain joins TRBV20-1 to TRBJ2-2, with D possibly TRBD2 on 5 matching bases. Germline V gene data show CDR1 as DFQATT and CDR2 as SNEGSKA (reference sequence). This CDR3 has 14 amino acids. The V end was cut by 6 bases, the J end by 3 bases, with 14 bases between. The chain's CDR3 is CSARASWDTGELFF. As DNA, the CDR3 is TGCAGTGCCCGGGCTAGCTGGGACACCGGGGAGCTGTTTTTT.

The genes are TRBV27 and TRBJ2-7; the D gene could be TRBD1 or TRBD2 (5 bases each). The CDR3 is 14 residues long. In germline, CDR1 is MNHEY, CDR2 SMNVEV (reference sequence). V was pared by 4 bases and J by 6 bases, with 16 bases between. The CDR3 DNA reads as TGTGCCAGCAGTTATCGGGGACCTAGTCCCGAGCAGTACTTC. Encoded protein: CASSYRGPSPEQYF.

This clone has a handful of counts. This chain joins TRBV28 and TRBJ1-1, with no clear D. The CDR3 loop spans 13 amino acids. The germline V and J ends were trimmed by 2 bases and 7 bases, with 11 bases remaining between them. Germline V gene sequence: CDR1 MDHEN, CDR2 SYDVKM. The CDR3 DNA is TGTGCCAGCAGTTTACACGGCGGGAATGAAGCTTTCTTT. It yields the protein CASSLHGGNEAFF.

This clone was recorded many times. V is TRBV19 and J is TRBJ2-5, with a possible D match to TRBD1 (6 bases). Trimming took off 5 bases at V and 5 bases at J, with 12 bases between the two ends. Germline V gene data show CDR1 as LNHDA and CDR2 as SQIVND (reference sequence). The CDR3 is 13 residues long. CDR3 nucleotide sequence: TGTGCCAGTAGTGTGGTTAGGGGGGAGACCCAGTACTTC. This gives the protein CASSVVRGETQYF.

A remark on this clone: This specimen includes other DNA sequences encoding the same CDR3. This sequence joins TRBV5-1 and TRBJ2-5; 8 nucleotides agree with TRBD2. This CDR3 has 16 amino acids. Germline trimming cut 4 bases from V and 4 bases from J; bases unmatched to any gene: 12. CDR1 SGHRS and CDR2 YFSETQ come from the germline V gene. CDR3 coding DNA: TGCGCCAGCAGCATTGGGACGAGCGGGGGCTCAGAGACCCAGTACTTC. Its translation is CASSIGTSGGSETQYF.

The gene calls are TRBV28 and TRBJ2-3; 10 positions match TRBD2. Germline-derived CDR1 and CDR2 are MDHEN and SYDVKM. With 7 bases clipped from V and 1 base from J, the junction kept 5 bases outside the gene matches. The CDR3 extends over 15 amino acids. The DNA of the CDR3 is TGTGCCAGCATATATAGCGGGAGGCGCACAGATACGCAGTATTTT. Its protein product is CASIYSGRRTDTQYF.

This rearrangement joins TRBV6-2 or TRBV6-3 to TRBJ2-7; TRBD1 or TRBD2 may be the D gene (5 bases each). The V gene lost 2 bases and the J gene lost 1 base, with 9 bases spanning the gap. The CDR3 is made up of 14 amino acids. From germline, CDR1 is MNHEY and CDR2 SVGEGT. CDR3 amino acids: CASSYVGGSYEQYF. Here the CDR3 DNA reads TGTGCCAGCAGTTACGTTGGGGGTTCCTACGAGCAGTACTTC.